The rows below give T cell receptor beta chains drawn from one sample of a study of blood T cell repertoires in COVID-19. Sequencing used immunoSEQ multiplex PCR; TCRdb keeps in-frame clones, though not all of them. The sample has fewer than 250,000 clones, nearly 90% seen once. The sequenced sample consisted of PBMCs or T cells enriched from blood (not recorded which). The receptor source for this set is a young man who had been exposed to COVID-19. Each CDR3 is given with its conserved first and last residue. A D gene is named only where the DNA matches it firmly. Only part of the rows carry a size: once, few, many, or a class if the clone is expanded.

clone_size,d_call,j_call,v_call,cdr3_aa,cdr3_nt
NA,NA,TRBJ1-2,TRBV6-5,CASGSSLGANTF,TGTGCCAGCGGGAGTTCACTGGGGGCCAATACCTTC
NA,NA,TRBJ2-1,TRBV14,CASSQLRVVGYNEQFF,TGTGCCAGCAGCCAACTCAGGGTAGTAGGCTACAATGAGCAGTTCTTC
NA,NA,TRBJ1-4,TRBV19,CASSISRKKEKLFF,TGTGCCAGTAGTATTTCCAGGAAAAAGGAAAAACTGTTTTTT
NA,NA,TRBJ2-2,TRBV5-5,CASSITDSTGELFF,TGTGCCAGCAGCATAACGGACTCCACCGGGGAGCTGTTTTTT
NA,TRBD2,TRBJ2-5,TRBV13,CASSREGGWETQYF,TGTGCCAGCAGCCGGGAGGGGGGCTGGGAGACCCAGTACTTC
NA,TRBD2,TRBJ2-1,TRBV19,CASAVRTGGYNEQFF,TGTGCCAGTGCGGTAAGAACGGGGGGGTACAATGAGCAGTTCTTC
once,TRBD1,TRBJ1-5,TRBV6-6,CASSRSQTGVGRLQPQHF,TGTGCCAGCAGTCGGAGCCAAACAGGGGTTGGAAGGCTTCAGCCCCAGCATTTT
many,NA,TRBJ1-6,TRBV6-5,CASSDSTGGYSPLHF,TGTGCCAGCAGTGACTCGACCGGAGGATATTCACCCCTCCACTTT
NA,TRBD1,TRBJ2-1,TRBV5-1,CASSLGTGDFSYNEQFF,TGCGCCAGCAGCTTGGGGACAGGGGACTTCTCCTACAATGAGCAGTTCTTC
NA,TRBD1,TRBJ2-3,TRBV19,CASSMGQEADTQYF,TGTGCCAGTAGTATGGGACAGGAGGCAGATACGCAGTATTTT
few,TRBD1,TRBJ1-6,TRBV27,CASSTGTGNSPLHF,TGTGCCAGCAGTACCGGGACAGGGAATTCACCCCTCCACTTT
NA,TRBD2,TRBJ2-7,TRBV29-1,CSVERRTSGVYEQYF,TGCAGCGTTGAAAGACGGACTAGCGGGGTCTACGAGCAGTACTTC
NA,NA,TRBJ2-7,TRBV19,CASSSIPRPYEQYF,TGTGCCAGTAGTTCTATCCCCCGTCCCTACGAGCAGTACTTC
NA,TRBD1,TRBJ1-2,TRBV4-2,CASSQGSGGGYGYTF,TGTGCCAGCAGCCAAGGATCAGGGGGCGGCTATGGCTACACCTTC
few,NA,TRBJ2-5,TRBV29-1,CSVEDRETQYF,TGCAGCGTTGAAGACCGGGAGACCCAGTACTTC
NA,TRBD2,TRBJ2-7,TRBV29-1,CSVDGLGGNEQYF,TGCAGCGTGGACGGACTGGGAGGGAACGAGCAGTACTTC
NA,NA,TRBJ2-7,TRBV6-5,CASSYSQGNEQYF,TGTGCCAGCAGTTATTCTCAGGGTAACGAGCAGTACTTC
once,TRBD1,TRBJ1-6,TRBV7-9,CASSQGTASYNSPLHF,TGTGCCAGCAGCCAAGGGACAGCCTCTTATAATTCACCCCTCCACTTT
NA,TRBD1,TRBJ2-7,TRBV5-4,CASSTGTEPMEQYF,TGTGCCAGCAGCACCGGGACAGAGCCTATGGAGCAGTACTTC
NA,NA,TRBJ2-3,TRBV27,CARPQGNLTDTQYF,TGTGCCAGGCCTCAGGGTAACCTCACAGATACGCAGTATTTT
NA,NA,TRBJ2-1,TRBV29-1,CSVAGNEQFF,TGCAGCGTTGCCGGGAATGAGCAGTTCTTC
NA,NA,TRBJ2-2,TRBV14,CASSPRAGDTGELFF,TGTGCCAGCAGCCCCAGGGCAGGGGACACCGGGGAGCTGTTTTTT
NA,TRBD1,TRBJ2-2,TRBV5-1,CASSGQDRTTGELFF,TGCGCCAGCAGCGGTCAGGACAGGACCACCGGGGAGCTGTTTTTT
once,NA,TRBJ2-3,TRBV3-1/TRBV3-2,CASSQGRGSQLQYF,TGTGCCAGCAGCCAAGGGAGGGGCAGCCAGTTGCAGTATTTT
once,NA,TRBJ1-2,TRBV11-2,CASSLVPGHGYTF,TGTGCCAGCAGCTTAGTCCCAGGGCATGGCTACACCTTC
NA,NA,TRBJ2-5,TRBV9,CASSVLPDGDQETQYF,TGTGCCAGCAGCGTACTCCCGGACGGGGACCAAGAGACCCAGTACTTC